This T cell receptor beta chain was found in a study of graft-versus-host responses after intestinal transplantation. Looking at the study overall: Multivisceral, liver-intestinal, or isolated intestinal grafts were transplanted into recipients.

This CDR3 contains 15 residues. Germline V lookup: CDR1 MDHEN, CDR2 SYDVKM. The V end was cut by 5 bases, the J end by 0 bases, with 11 bases between. The repertoire was sequenced with immunoSEQ multiplex PCR; TCRdb's copy has only in-frame clones and lacks some. The top ten hold about 0.3% of the sample, which has some 90,000 clones, 92% seen once. On this clone: The antigen is unknown.

This chain connects TRBV28 to TRBJ2-1; D not resolved. Material: unstimulated CD4+ T cells sorted from spleen or lymph node cells, obtained before intestinal transplant. The origin of this receptor is a human donor who received an intestinal transplant. CDR3 amino acids: CASSPTVSSYNEQFF. In nucleotides, the CDR3 is TGTGCCAGCAGTCCGACGGTTAGCTCCTACAATGAGCAGTTCTTC.